These 25 T cell receptor beta chains share one sample of origin, sequenced in a study of blood T cell repertoires in COVID-19. The method was immunoSEQ multiplex PCR; TCRdb's version includes in-frame clones alone and lacks a portion of them. The sample shows roughly 190,000 clones, 87% of them seen only once. Material for sequencing was peripheral blood. These receptors were taken from a man aged 18 to 30 with active or convalescent COVID-19.

This chain links TRBV2 with TRBJ1-5; no definite D call. V was trimmed by 1 base and J by 4 bases, leaving 11 bases between them. CDR3 length: 15 residues. The germline V gene has CDR1 SNHLY and CDR2 FYNNEI. The DNA for the CDR3 is TGTGCCAGCAGTGAAGGCGTCCTCGCAAATCAGCCCCAGCATTTT. Translated, it gives CASSEGVLANQPQHF.

The chain carries TRBV7-9 and TRBJ1-2; D unclear. V was pared by 11 bases and J by 8 bases, with 21 bases between. CDR1 and CDR2 from the germline V gene are SEHNR and FQNEAQ (reference sequence). The CDR3 totals 13 residues. In DNA form, the CDR3 reads TGTGCCGGATCCGACATCGCTTCCGTAGGCTACACCTTC. Protein: CAGSDIASVGYTF.

This sequence joins TRBV7-2 and TRBJ1-3, with D possibly TRBD1 on 5 matching bases. V lost 1 base and J lost 0, with 7 bases in between. The germline CDR1 and CDR2 sequences are SGHTA and FQGNSA. CDR3 length: 15 residues. The CDR3 DNA sequence: TGTGCCAGCAGCTTAGAGGGGCGCTCTGGAAACACCATATATTTT. Its translation is CASSLEGRSGNTIYF.

This chain links TRBV2 with TRBJ1-2; D is perhaps TRBD1 (5 bases). The CDR3 spans 13 residues. Germline lookup yields CDR1 SNHLY and CDR2 FYNNEI. Trimming pared 6 bases from V and 2 bases from J, leaving 10 bases between. The CDR3 protein is CASREGLNYGYTF. For the CDR3, the DNA is TGTGCCAGCAGGGAGGGGTTGAACTATGGCTACACCTTC.

The genes are TRBV5-1 and TRBJ1-4, with 8 bases aligning to TRBD1. The CDR3 runs 13 residues. CDR1 is SGHRS and CDR2 is YFSETQ in the germline V gene. Losses at the gene ends were 5 bases for V and 7 bases for J; bases not matched to a gene: 4. The CDR3 loop reads CASRKDRVEKLFF. Here the CDR3 DNA reads TGCGCCAGCAGGAAGGACAGGGTTGAAAAACTGTTTTTT.

V is TRBV5-1 and J is TRBJ2-2, with D perhaps TRBD2 (5 bases). CDR1 and CDR2 (germline): SGHRS, YFSETQ. V lost 4 bases and J 0 bases, leaving 10 bases between the germline ends. This CDR3 contains 15 residues. This CDR3 reads CASSVGLPNTGELFF. In DNA, the CDR3 is TGCGCCAGCAGCGTCGGACTCCCGAACACCGGGGAGCTGTTTTTT.

CDR3 DNA: TGCGCCAGCAGTGAGGAGACAGACCGCATCTATGGCTACACCTTC. This translates into CASSEETDRIYGYTF. This chain joins TRBV10-2 and TRBJ1-2; TRBD1 might be the D (5 bases). In germline, CDR1 is WSHSY, CDR2 SAAADI. The CDR3 covers 15 residues. Trimming shortened V by 2 bases and J by 4 bases, and 14 bases separated the two germline ends.

This rearrangement joins TRBV6-4 to TRBJ2-3, with 9 bases aligning to TRBD2. J was trimmed by 3 bases and V by 7 bases; bases with no gene match: 5. CDR1 MRHNA and CDR2 SNTAGT come from the germline V gene. There are 14 residues in the CDR3. The CDR3 bases are TGTGCCAGCAAGCGGGAGGTTGAGACAGATACGCAGTATTTT. This encodes CASKREVETDTQYF.

The V call is TRBV4-1, the J call TRBJ1-1; perhaps TRBD1 as D (6 bases). CDR1 MGHRA and CDR2 YSYEKL come from the germline V gene. V was cut by 0 bases and J by 4 bases, with 12 bases left in between. The CDR3 is 15 amino acids. CDR3 amino acids: CASSQEGGRGTEAFF. The CDR3 bases are TGCGCCAGCAGCCAAGAGGGGGGGCGAGGCACTGAAGCTTTCTTT.

This chain uses TRBV18 with TRBJ2-5; 8 nucleotides align to TRBD1. With V trimmed by 1 base and J by 8 bases, 9 bases remained unmatched. The CDR3 has 15 amino acids. Germline CDR1 is KGHSH and CDR2 is LQKENI. The CDR3 nucleotides are TGTGCCAGCTCACCACAGGGACAGGCAGGGGCTACCCAGTACTTC. Translation: CASSPQGQAGATQYF. The full variable domain, its missing parts supplied by reference TRBV18 and TRBJ2-5, is NAGVMQNPRHLVRRRGQEARLRCSPMKGHSHVYWYRQLPEEGLKFMVYLQKENIIDESGMPKERFSAEFPKEGPSILRIQQVVRGDSAAYFCASSPQGQAGATQYFGPGTRLLVL.

This clone was counted once. The J gene is TRBJ1-1, the V gene TRBV7-3; no clear D. The CDR3 has 13 residues. Per the germline V gene, CDR1 is SGHTA and CDR2 is FQGTGA. Trimming cost V 5 bases and J 2 bases, with 9 bases left between them. The DNA of the CDR3 is TGTGCCAGCAGCCAGTTGTTTAACACTGAAGCTTTCTTT. This sequence encodes CASSQLFNTEAFF. Combining the CDR3 with reference TRBV7-3 and TRBJ1-1 gives the whole variable domain GAGVSQTPSNKVTEKGKYVELRCDPISGHTALYWYRQSLGQGPEFLIYFQGTGAADDSGLPNDRFFAVRPEGSVSTLKIQRTERGDSAVYLCASSQLFNTEAFFGQGTRLTVV.

CDR3 residues: CASSPRQGINEKLFF. DNA for the CDR3: TGTGCCAGCAGCCCCCGACAGGGGATAAATGAAAAACTGTTTTTT. The V call is TRBV21-1, the J call TRBJ1-4; the table's TRBD1 call for D was not verified on the DNA. TRBV21-1 corresponds to a pseudogene. The CDR3 is made up of 15 amino acids.

V and J are TRBV9 and TRBJ1-1; D remains ambiguous. Germline CDR1 SGDLS, CDR2 YYNGEE. Trimming took off 0 bases at V and 0 bases at J, with 6 bases between the two ends. This CDR3 region has 14 residues. CDR3 residues: CASSVAPLNTEAFF. The DNA of the CDR3 is TGTGCCAGCAGCGTAGCTCCTCTGAACACTGAAGCTTTCTTT.

V gene TRBV24-1 combines with J gene TRBJ2-7; D ambiguous. This CDR3 spans 13 amino acids. The V end was cut by 4 bases, the J end by 0 bases, with 6 bases between. The germline V gene has CDR1 KGHDR and CDR2 SFDVKD. The CDR3 is CATSDPVSYEQYF. DNA of the CDR3: TGTGCCACCAGTGACCCCGTCTCCTACGAGCAGTACTTC.

V and J are TRBV10-1 and TRBJ2-5; 11 nucleotides align to TRBD1. CDR3 length: 16 residues. V was pared by 0 bases and J by 7 bases, with 7 bases of the junction left unmatched. Germline CDR1 and CDR2: WNHNN and SYGVQD (reference sequence). CDR3 residues: CASSESWTGGAGTQYF. The CDR3 DNA reads TGCGCCAGCAGTGAGTCGTGGACAGGGGGCGCTGGGACCCAGTACTTC.

Written as DNA, the CDR3 is TGTGCCAGCAGCTTGGACAGGTACGAGCAGTACGTC. Translation gives CASSLDRYEQYV. The rearrangement uses TRBV5-8 and TRBJ2-7; TRBD1 is a possible D gene (5 bases). V was clipped by 0 bases and J by 4 bases, with 5 bases between them. CDR3 length: 12 residues. Germline V lookup: CDR1 SGHTS, CDR2 YDEGEE.

This chain joins TRBV6-2 or TRBV6-3 and TRBJ2-7; 7 nucleotides align to TRBD2. The CDR3 has 17 amino acids. Trimming removed 0 bases from V and 0 bases from J; junction bases left unmatched: 8. CDR1 MNHEY and CDR2 SVGEGT come from the germline V gene. In DNA form, the CDR3 reads TGTGCCAGCAGTTACTCATGGCGGGAGTCCCGCTCCTACGAGCAGTACTTC. Its translation: CASSYSWRESRSYEQYF.

The rearrangement links TRBV7-3 to TRBJ2-3; 8 nucleotides match TRBD2. The CDR3 contains 15 residues. Germline V gives CDR1 SGHTA, CDR2 FQGTGA. Losses at the gene ends were 5 bases for V and 0 bases for J; bases not matched to a gene: 4. The CDR3 sequence is CASSPSSGSTDTQYF. CDR3 DNA sequence: TGTGCCAGCAGCCCATCTAGCGGGAGCACAGATACGCAGTATTTT.

V usage is TRBV28 and J usage is TRBJ2-7, with 12 nucleotides matching TRBD2. Germline trimming cut 2 bases from V and 2 bases from J; bases unmatched to any gene: 1. The CDR3 is made up of 15 amino acids. The germline V gene encodes CDR1 MDHEN and CDR2 SYDVKM. CDR3: CASSLGTSGPYEQYV. The CDR3 DNA is TGTGCCAGCAGTTTAGGGACTAGCGGGCCCTACGAGCAGTACGTC.

Of note for this clone: Other DNA sequences of this sample code for an identical CDR3. The V and J genes are TRBV27 and TRBJ2-1; a weak D match, TRBD2 (6 bases). Germline V gene lookup returns CDR1 MNHEY and CDR2 SMNVEV (reference sequence). The CDR3 is made up of 15 amino acids. The germline V and J ends were trimmed by 3 bases and 2 bases, with 11 bases remaining between them. The CDR3 bases are TGTGCCAGCAGTTTTAGCGGCCGTGCCTACAATGAGCAGTTCTTC. Residues: CASSFSGRAYNEQFF.

The chain is built from TRBV5-6 and TRBJ1-4; no clear D gene. The ends were cut back, 0 bases at V and 8 bases at J, with 14 bases in the middle. CDR3 length: 15 amino acids. The V gene's germline CDR1 is SGHDT and CDR2 YYEEEE. The CDR3 nucleotides read TGTGCCAGCAGCTTGGACAGACAAACGGGGGAAAAACTGTTTTTT. It codes for CASSLDRQTGEKLFF.

The genes are TRBV5-1 and TRBJ2-7, with unresolved D. The CDR3 totals 14 residues. The ends were cut back, 2 bases at V and 2 bases at J, with 11 bases in the middle. From germline, CDR1 is SGHRS and CDR2 YFSETQ. The DNA of the CDR3 is TGCGCCAGCAGCTTTAAAACTGGTCCCTACGAGCAGTACTTC. This gives the protein CASSFKTGPYEQYF.

The rearrangement links TRBV28 to TRBJ2-3; the D gene is possibly TRBD1 (5 bases). CDR3 length: 14 residues. Germline CDR1 reads MDHEN; CDR2 reads SYDVKM. The V and J ends lost 3 bases and 3 bases respectively, with 10 bases between them. The CDR3 reads CASSFSRETDTQYF. In DNA, the CDR3 is TGTGCCAGCAGTTTCTCCAGGGAAACAGATACGCAGTATTTT. The entire variable domain, with the rest obtained from reference TRBV28 and TRBJ2-3, is as follows: DVKVTQSSRYLVKRTGEKVFLECVQDMDHENMFWYRQDPGLGLRLIYFSYDVKMKEKGDIPEGYSVSREKKERFSLILESASTNQTSMYLCASSFSRETDTQYFGPGTRLTVL.

The chain is built from TRBV5-6 and TRBJ2-5, with TRBD1 matching 7 bases. The CDR3 loop spans 14 amino acids. V shed 4 bases and J 2 bases; nucleotides not matched to a gene: 5. Germline-derived CDR1 and CDR2 are SGHDT and YYEEEE. CDR3 sequence reads: CASSGNRGQETQYF. CDR3 sequence (DNA): TGTGCCAGCAGCGGAAACAGGGGTCAAGAGACCCAGTACTTC.

This rearrangement joins TRBV7-3 to TRBJ2-1, with D maybe TRBD2 (5 bases). The germline CDR1 and CDR2 sequences are SGHTA and FQGTGA. V was shortened by 5 bases and J by 9 bases, with 11 bases between the two germline ends. The CDR3 has 12 amino acids. The CDR3 DNA reads TGTGCCAGCAGCCCCCCAAGCGGTGAGCAGTTCTTC. Translated: CASSPPSGEQFF.